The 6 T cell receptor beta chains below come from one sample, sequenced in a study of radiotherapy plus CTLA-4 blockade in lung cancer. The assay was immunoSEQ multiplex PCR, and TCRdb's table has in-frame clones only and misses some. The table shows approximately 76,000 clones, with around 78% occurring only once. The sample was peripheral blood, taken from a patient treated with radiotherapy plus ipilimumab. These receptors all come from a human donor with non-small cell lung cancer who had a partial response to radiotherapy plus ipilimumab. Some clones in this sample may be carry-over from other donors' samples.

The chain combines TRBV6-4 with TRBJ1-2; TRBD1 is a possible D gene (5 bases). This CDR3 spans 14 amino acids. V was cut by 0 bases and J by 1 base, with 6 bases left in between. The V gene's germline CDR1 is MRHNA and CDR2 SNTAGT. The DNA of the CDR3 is TGTGCCAGCAGTGACTCAGACAGTAACTATGGCTACACCTTC. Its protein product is CASSDSDSNYGYTF.

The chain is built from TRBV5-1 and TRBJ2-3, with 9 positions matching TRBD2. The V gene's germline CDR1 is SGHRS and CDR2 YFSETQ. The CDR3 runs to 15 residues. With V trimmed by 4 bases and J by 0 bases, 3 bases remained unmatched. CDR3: CASSPTSGSTDTQYF. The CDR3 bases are TGCGCCAGCAGCCCCACTAGCGGGAGCACAGATACGCAGTATTTT. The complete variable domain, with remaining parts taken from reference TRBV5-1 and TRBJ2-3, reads KAGVTQTPRYLIKTRGQQVTLSCSPISGHRSVSWYQQTPGQGLQFLFEYFSETQRNKGNFPGRFSGRQFSNSRSEMNVSTLELGDSALYLCASSPTSGSTDTQYFGPGTRLTVL.

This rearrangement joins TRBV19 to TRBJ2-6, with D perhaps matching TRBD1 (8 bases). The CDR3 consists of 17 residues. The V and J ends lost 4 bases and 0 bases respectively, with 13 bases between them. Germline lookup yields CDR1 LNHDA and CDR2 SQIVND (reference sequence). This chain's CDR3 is CASSNRGRDSGANVLTF. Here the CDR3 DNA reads TGTGCCAGTAGTAACAGGGGGAGGGACTCTGGGGCCAACGTCCTGACTTTC.

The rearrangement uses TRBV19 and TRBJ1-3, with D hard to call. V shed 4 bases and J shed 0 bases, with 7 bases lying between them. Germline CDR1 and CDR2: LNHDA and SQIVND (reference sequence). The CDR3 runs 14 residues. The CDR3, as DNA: TGTGCCAGTAGTACCCAGGTCTCTGGAAACACCATATATTTT. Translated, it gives CASSTQVSGNTIYF.

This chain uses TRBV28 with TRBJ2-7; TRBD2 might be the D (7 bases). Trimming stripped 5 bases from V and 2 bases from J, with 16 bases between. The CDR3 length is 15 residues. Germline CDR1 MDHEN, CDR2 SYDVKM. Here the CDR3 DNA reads TGTGCCAGCAGTCCGGGGGGCGGCCCAACCTACGAGCAGTACTTC. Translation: CASSPGGGPTYEQYF.

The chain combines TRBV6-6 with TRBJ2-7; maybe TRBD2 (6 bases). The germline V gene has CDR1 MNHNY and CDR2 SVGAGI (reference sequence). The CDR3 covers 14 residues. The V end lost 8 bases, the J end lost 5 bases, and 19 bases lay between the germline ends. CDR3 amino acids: CASRRGVSSNEQYF. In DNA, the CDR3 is TGTGCCAGCCGGAGGGGAGTTTCGTCCAACGAGCAGTACTTC.